The present T cell receptor (beta chain) was sequenced within a study of CD8 T cells in Susac syndrome. Random hexamers were used to reverse transcribe an amount of about 0.5 to 1 ug RNA. Across 54 Vbeta and 13 Jbeta, immunoSEQ multiplex PCR amplified TCR beta CDR3. One entry per CDR3 protein, called by TCRdb with MiXCR from the immunoSEQ multiplex PCR reads. The table has around 230,000 distinct CDR3 sequences, around 95% seen once. Concerning this clonotype itself: As yet, its antigen is unknown.

Sequencing targeted TCR beta in T cells from blood (CD8+ and CD4+). Both CD4+ and CD8+ T cells were negatively isolated, and TEMRA cells underwent FACS enrichment. Study outcomes and limitations: It was acknowledged in the study that the number of individuals who were included in its TCR sequencing and HLA analysis was relatively small.

V gave up 5 bases and J gave up 3 bases; unmatched junction bases: 7. Germline V gives CDR1 MGHRA, CDR2 YSYEKL. The length of the CDR3 is 14 residues. The sequence was collected from a human donor with multiple sclerosis. The chain recombines TRBV4-1 with TRBJ2-7, with TRBD1 matching 7 bases. The specimen was CD4+ T cells from PBMCs. The CDR3, as DNA: TGCGCCAGCAGCTTTGGGACAGAGTTCTACGAGCAGTACTTC. This translates into CASSFGTEFYEQYF.